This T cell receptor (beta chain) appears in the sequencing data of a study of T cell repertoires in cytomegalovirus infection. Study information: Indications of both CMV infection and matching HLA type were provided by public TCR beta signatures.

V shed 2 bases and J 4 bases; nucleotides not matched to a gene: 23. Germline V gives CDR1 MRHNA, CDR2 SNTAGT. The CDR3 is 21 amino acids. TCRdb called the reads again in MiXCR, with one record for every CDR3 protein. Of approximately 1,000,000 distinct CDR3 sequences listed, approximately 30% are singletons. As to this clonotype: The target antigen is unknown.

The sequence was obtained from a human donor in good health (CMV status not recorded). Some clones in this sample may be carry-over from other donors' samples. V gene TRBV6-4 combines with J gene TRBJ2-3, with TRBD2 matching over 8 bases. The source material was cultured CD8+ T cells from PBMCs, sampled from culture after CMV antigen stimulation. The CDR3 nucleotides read TGTGCCAGCAGTGACGACCCCCCAGATAGCGGGGTCGCTTACCCCGCAGATACGCAGTATTTT. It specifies CASSDDPPDSGVAYPADTQYF.